This T cell receptor beta chain came from a study of memory CD4+ T cells and cytomegalovirus serostatus. The germline gives CDR1 SGHTS, CDR2 YDEGEE. V was shortened by 2 bases and J by 2 bases, with 12 bases between the two germline ends. The CDR3 length is 15 residues. Single viable CD3+CD4+CD8-CD45RO+ cells were sorted as the memory CD4+ T cells. Clones were sequenced by immunoSEQ multiplex PCR, and TCRdb holds only the in-frame ones, with some missing. The sample yields 45,000 to 65,000 clones, about three quarters seen once. The material sequenced was memory CD4+ T cells from blood. The clonotype originates from an adult in good health and CMV-seropositive. The chain couples TRBV5-8 to TRBJ2-3; tentatively, D is TRBD1 (5 bases). The CDR3 DNA reads as TGTGCCAGCAGCTTAAGGCAGGGCGTCACAGATACGCAGTATTTT. It codes for CASSLRQGVTDTQYF.